This TCR beta chain was profiled in a study of vaccination effects on CD4 cells after COVID-19. The ViraFEST assay expanded antigen-specific CD4+ T cells with viral peptide pools before sequencing. The culture ran for nine to ten days, and then CD4+ T cells were isolated. Nucleocapsid antibodies were negative in the vaccine recipients, who had never had SARS-CoV-2 infection. The method was immunoSEQ multiplex PCR; TCRdb's version includes in-frame clones alone and lacks a portion of them. The sample carries tens of thousands of clones, about 66% recorded once. Germline loops: CDR1 ENHRY, CDR2 SYGVKD. Trimming left V 3 bases short and J 1 base short, with 9 bases between. The CDR3 totals 14 residues. Worth noting for this clone: The antigen is undetermined.

The rearrangement links TRBV10-3 to TRBJ2-5, with a tentative D call TRBD2 (6 bases). The starting material was CD4+ T cells from PBMCs cultured with HCoV-OC43 spike peptides, obtained before COVID-19 vaccination. The subset here: HCoV-OC43 spike overlapping peptide pool stimulation. The receptor was isolated from a human donor who received a COVID-19 vaccine. The CDR3 here is CAISDTAGQETQYF. The CDR3 region has the DNA TGTGCCATCAGTGATACAGCGGGCCAAGAGACCCAGTACTTC.